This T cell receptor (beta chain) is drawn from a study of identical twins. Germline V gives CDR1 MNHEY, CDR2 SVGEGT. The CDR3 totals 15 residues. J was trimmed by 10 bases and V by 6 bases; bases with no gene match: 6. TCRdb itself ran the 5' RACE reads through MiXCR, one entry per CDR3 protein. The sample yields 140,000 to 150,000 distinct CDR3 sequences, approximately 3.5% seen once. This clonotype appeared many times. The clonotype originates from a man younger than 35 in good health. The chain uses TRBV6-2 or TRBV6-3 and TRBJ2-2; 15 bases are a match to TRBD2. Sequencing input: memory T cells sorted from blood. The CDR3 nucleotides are TGTGCCAGCAGAGCCGGGACTAGCGGGAGGATGGAGCTGTTTTTT. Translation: CASRAGTSGRMELFF.